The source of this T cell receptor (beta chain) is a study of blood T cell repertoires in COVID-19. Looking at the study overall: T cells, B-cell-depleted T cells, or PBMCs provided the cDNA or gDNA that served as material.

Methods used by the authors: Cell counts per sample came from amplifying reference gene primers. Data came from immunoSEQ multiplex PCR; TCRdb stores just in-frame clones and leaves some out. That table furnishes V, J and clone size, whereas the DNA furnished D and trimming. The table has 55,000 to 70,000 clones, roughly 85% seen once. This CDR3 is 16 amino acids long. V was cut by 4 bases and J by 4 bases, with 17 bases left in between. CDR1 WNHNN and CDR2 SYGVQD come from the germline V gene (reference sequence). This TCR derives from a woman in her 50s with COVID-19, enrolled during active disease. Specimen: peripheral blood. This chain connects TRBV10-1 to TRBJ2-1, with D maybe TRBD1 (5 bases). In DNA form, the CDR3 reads TGCGCCAGCAGTGGACTGCCCAGGGCAGCATACAATGAGCAGTTCTTC. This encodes CASSGLPRAAYNEQFF.